This T cell receptor beta chain was captured in a study of OX40 agonist ivuxolimab in advanced cancers. The wider study: Melanoma, hepatocellular carcinoma, head and neck or renal cell cancer occurred in dose-escalation patients. Antecedent anti-PD-1, anti-PD-L1 or anti-CTLA-4 therapy was permissible, with about 40% having received some.

Only one count was recorded for this clone. Germline CDR1 is SGHRS and CDR2 is YFSETQ. The CDR3 is 15 residues long. J lost 3 bases, V lost 6 bases, and 7 bases had no gene match. Sequenced by immunoSEQ multiplex PCR; TCRdb stores in-frame clones only, minus some. The data contain some 45,000 clones, around 86% of them seen just once; the ten biggest clones take up 30% to 45%. The sequence derives from an adult with an advanced solid tumor such as melanoma, head and neck, liver or kidney cancer. The specimen was CD4+ or CD8+ T cells sorted from blood, collected in a trial of the OX40 agonist ivuxolimab. The J gene is TRBJ2-2, the V gene TRBV5-1; 8 bases match TRBD2. The DNA for the CDR3 is TGCGCCAGCACCTCTAGCGGGCTTCACACCGGGGAGCTGTTTTTT. Its protein product is CASTSSGLHTGELFF.